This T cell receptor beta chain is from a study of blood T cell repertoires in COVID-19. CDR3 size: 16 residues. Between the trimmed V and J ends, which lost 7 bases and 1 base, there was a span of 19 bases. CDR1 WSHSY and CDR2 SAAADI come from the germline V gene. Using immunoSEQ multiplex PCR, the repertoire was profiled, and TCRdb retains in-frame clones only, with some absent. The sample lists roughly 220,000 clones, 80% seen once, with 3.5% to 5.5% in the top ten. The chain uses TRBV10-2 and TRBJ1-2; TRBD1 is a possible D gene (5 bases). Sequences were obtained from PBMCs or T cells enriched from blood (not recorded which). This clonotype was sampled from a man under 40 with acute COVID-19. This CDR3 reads CASTPLGADFNYGYTF. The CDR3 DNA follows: TGCGCCAGCACCCCCCTAGGGGCAGACTTTAACTATGGCTACACCTTC.